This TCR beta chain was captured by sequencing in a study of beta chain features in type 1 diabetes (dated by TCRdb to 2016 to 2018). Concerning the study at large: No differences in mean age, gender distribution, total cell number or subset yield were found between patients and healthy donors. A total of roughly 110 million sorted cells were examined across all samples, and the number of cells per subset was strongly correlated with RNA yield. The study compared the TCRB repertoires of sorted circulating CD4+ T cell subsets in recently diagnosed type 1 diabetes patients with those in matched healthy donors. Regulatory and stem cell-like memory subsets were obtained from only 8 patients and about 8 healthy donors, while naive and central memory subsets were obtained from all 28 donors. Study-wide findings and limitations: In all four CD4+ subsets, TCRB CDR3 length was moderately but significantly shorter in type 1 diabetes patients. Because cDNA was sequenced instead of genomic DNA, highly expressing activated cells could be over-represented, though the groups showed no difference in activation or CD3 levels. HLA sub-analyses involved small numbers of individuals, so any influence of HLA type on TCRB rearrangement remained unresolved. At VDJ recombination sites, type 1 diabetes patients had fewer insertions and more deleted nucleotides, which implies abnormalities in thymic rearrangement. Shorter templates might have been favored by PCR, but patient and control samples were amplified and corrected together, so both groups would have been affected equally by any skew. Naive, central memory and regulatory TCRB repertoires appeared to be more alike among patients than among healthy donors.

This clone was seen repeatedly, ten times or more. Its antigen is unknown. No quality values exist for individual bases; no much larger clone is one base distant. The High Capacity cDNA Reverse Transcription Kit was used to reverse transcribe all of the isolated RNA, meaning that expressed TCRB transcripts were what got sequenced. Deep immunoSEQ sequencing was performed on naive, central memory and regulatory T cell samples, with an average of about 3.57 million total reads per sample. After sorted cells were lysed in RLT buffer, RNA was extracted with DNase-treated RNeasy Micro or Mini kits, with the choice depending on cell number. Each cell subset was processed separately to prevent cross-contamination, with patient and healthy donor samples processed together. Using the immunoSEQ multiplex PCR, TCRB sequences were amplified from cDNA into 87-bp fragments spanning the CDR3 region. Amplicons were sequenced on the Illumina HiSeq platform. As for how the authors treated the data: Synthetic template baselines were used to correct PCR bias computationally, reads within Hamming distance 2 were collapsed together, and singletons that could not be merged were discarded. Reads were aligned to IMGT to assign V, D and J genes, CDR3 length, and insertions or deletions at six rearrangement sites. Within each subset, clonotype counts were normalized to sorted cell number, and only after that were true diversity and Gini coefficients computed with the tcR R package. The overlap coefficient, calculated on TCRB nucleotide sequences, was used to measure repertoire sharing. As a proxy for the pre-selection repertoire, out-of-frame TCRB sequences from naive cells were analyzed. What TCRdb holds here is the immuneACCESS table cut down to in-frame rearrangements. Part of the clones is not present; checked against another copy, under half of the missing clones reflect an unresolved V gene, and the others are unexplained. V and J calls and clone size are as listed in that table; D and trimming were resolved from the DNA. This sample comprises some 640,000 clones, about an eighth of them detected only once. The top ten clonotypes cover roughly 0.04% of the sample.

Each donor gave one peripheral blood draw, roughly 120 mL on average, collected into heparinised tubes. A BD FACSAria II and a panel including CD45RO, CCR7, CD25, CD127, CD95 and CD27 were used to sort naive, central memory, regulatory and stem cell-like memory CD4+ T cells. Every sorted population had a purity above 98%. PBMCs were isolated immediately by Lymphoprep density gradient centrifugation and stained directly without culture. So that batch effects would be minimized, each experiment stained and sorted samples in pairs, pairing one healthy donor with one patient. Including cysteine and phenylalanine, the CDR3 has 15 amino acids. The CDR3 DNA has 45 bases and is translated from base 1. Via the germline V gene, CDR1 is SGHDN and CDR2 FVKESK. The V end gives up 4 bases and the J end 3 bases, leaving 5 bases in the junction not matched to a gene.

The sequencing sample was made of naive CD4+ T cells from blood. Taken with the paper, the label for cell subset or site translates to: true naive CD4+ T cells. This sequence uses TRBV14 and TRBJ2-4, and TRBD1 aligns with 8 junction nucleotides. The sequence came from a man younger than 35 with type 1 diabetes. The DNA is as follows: TGTGCCAGCAGCCGTACCACAGGGGGCAAAAACATTCAGTACTTC. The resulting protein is CASSRTTGGKNIQYF.